These 21 T cell receptor beta chains were all obtained from the same sample, sequenced in a study of cytomegalovirus exposure and HLA in healthy donors. PCR primers comprised 60 Vbeta and 13 Jbeta primers. TCRdb keeps only in-frame clones here, not all; method: immunoSEQ multiplex PCR. The sample lists around 110,000 clones; about three quarters were seen once. Source material: PBMCs. The receptor set was obtained from a woman between 50 and 59 years old in good health and CMV-seropositive.

The chain carries TRBV13 and TRBJ2-4, with a possible D match to TRBD2 (5 bases). V gave up 1 base and J gave up 7 bases, with 8 bases separating them. The length of the CDR3 is 13 residues. CDR1 is PRHDT, CDR2 FYEKMQ, per germline (reference sequence). In DNA form, the CDR3 reads TGTGCCAGCAGCTTAGCCGGGAACAACATTCAGTACTTC. The encoded protein is CASSLAGNNIQYF.

V usage is TRBV10-2 and J usage is TRBJ1-2; a possible D gene is TRBD1 (6 bases). Germline V gene lookup returns CDR1 WSHSY and CDR2 SAAADI. The CDR3 sequence is 13 residues long. V lost 3 bases and J lost 8, with 13 bases in between. Here the CDR3 reads CASSDSGVGGYTF. The CDR3, as DNA: TGCGCCAGCAGTGACTCAGGGGTGGGGGGCTACACCTTC.

Only a few counts were recorded for this clone. This chain connects TRBV7-3 to TRBJ2-2; 8 bases map to TRBD2. Germline V gene data show CDR1 as SGHTA and CDR2 as FQGTGA. The V and J ends lost 1 base and 4 bases, in that order; junction bases with no gene match: 5. The CDR3 covers 16 residues. The CDR3, as DNA: TGTGCCAGCAGCTTAATCGGGGGGGCGATCACCGGGGAGCTGTTTTTT. Translated: CASSLIGGAITGELFF.

The CDR3 DNA is TGCAGCGTTGCGGGAGTCGGTCAGCCCCAGCATTTT. This encodes CSVAGVGQPQHF. The rearrangement links TRBV29-1 to TRBJ1-5; D gene unclear. Germline loops: CDR1 SQVTM, CDR2 ANQGSEA. The V end lost 4 bases, the J end lost 6 bases, and 10 bases lay between the germline ends. The CDR3 contains 12 residues.

The chain carries TRBV6-1 and TRBJ2-5, with D possibly TRBD2 on 7 matching bases. CDR3 length: 14 amino acids. Germline CDR1 MNHNS, CDR2 SASEGT. Trimming shortened V by 4 bases and J by 10 bases, and 19 bases separated the two germline ends. CDR3 protein: CASSAIPWGGGQYF. CDR3 DNA sequence: TGTGCCAGCAGTGCCATACCCTGGGGAGGGGGCCAGTACTTC.

The chain joins TRBV7-9 to TRBJ1-1; D possibly corresponds to TRBD1 (6 bases). This CDR3 has 14 amino acids. Germline V CDR1 and CDR2: SEHNR, FQNEAQ (reference sequence). Trimming shortened V by 1 base and J by 8 bases, and 14 bases separated the two germline ends. CDR3 protein: CASSLEGGGTEAFF. The CDR3 DNA follows: TGTGCCAGCAGCTTAGAAGGGGGAGGGACGGAAGCTTTCTTT.

The gene calls are TRBV6-5 and TRBJ2-1; TRBD2 might be the D (6 bases). Trimming took off 0 bases at V and 5 bases at J, with 8 bases between the two ends. Germline V lookup: CDR1 MNHEY, CDR2 SVGAGI. This CDR3 region has 14 residues. CDR3 bases: TGTGCCAGCAGTTACTCGGAGGGCAACAATGAGCAGTTCTTC. Protein: CASSYSEGNNEQFF.

The chain links TRBV4-1 to TRBJ1-4; D remains ambiguous. This CDR3 has 15 residues. V gave up 0 bases and J gave up 4 bases, with 9 bases separating them. Germline values: CDR1 MGHRA, CDR2 YSYEKL. For the CDR3, the DNA is TGCGCCAGCAGCCAAGATCGGGGTAGTAATGAAAAACTGTTTTTT. It encodes CASSQDRGSNEKLFF.

The rearrangement uses TRBV5-6 and TRBJ1-2, with D possibly TRBD1 on 6 matching bases. The CDR3 extends over 13 amino acids. The germline V gene has CDR1 SGHDT and CDR2 YYEEEE. V shed 3 bases and J shed 7 bases, with 13 bases lying between them. The CDR3 region has the DNA TGTGCCAGCAGCTCAACCAGGGGTGGTGGCTACACCTTC. It codes for CASSSTRGGGYTF.

The rearrangement uses TRBV11-2 and TRBJ1-2; unclear D gene. CDR3 length: 14 residues. Germline V lookup: CDR1 SGHAT, CDR2 FQNNGV. With 2 bases removed from V and 8 bases from J, the gap between germline ends came to 15 bases. The CDR3 DNA follows: TGTGCCAGCAGCTTAAATGGTAACCCTGGCGGCTACACCTTC. It encodes CASSLNGNPGGYTF.

V usage is TRBV18 and J usage is TRBJ1-2, with TRBD1 as a possible D gene (6 bases). Germline V gives CDR1 KGHSH, CDR2 LQKENI. Trimming took off 2 bases at V and 4 bases at J, with 17 bases between the two ends. This CDR3 is built from 16 residues. CDR3 sequence: CASSPIYNREAYGYTF. As DNA, the CDR3 is TGTGCCAGCTCACCAATATATAACAGGGAAGCCTATGGCTACACCTTC.

This clone appeared many times. The chain uses TRBV5-1 and TRBJ1-1; maybe TRBD1 (5 bases). The V gene lost 0 bases and the J gene lost 1 base, with 10 bases spanning the gap. Germline CDR1 reads SGHRS; CDR2 reads YFSETQ. The CDR3 has 15 residues. CDR3: CASSLEYRRNTEAFF. DNA for the CDR3: TGCGCCAGCAGCTTGGAGTACAGGAGGAACACTGAAGCTTTCTTT.

The chain couples TRBV7-2 to TRBJ1-1; D may be TRBD1 (6 bases). Looked up from germline, CDR1 is SGHTA and CDR2 is FQGNSA. The CDR3 covers 15 residues. V lost 5 bases and J 5 bases, leaving 18 bases between the germline ends. CDR3 DNA sequence: TGTGCCAGCAGCCCGCCCAGAGGGGGAGGGACTGAAGCTTTCTTT. This translates into CASSPPRGGGTEAFF.

The CDR3 coding sequence is TGTGCCAGCAGTCTCCCAGGCTATGGCTACACCTTC. Its protein product is CASSLPGYGYTF. The chain carries TRBV6-1 and TRBJ1-2, with D unclear. The CDR3 is 12 residues long. CDR1 and CDR2 (germline): MNHNS, SASEGT. Trimming removed 5 bases at V and 4 bases at J, with 8 bases between.

The rearrangement links TRBV30 to TRBJ2-5; tentatively, D is TRBD2 (5 bases). Between the trimmed V and J ends, which lost 3 bases and 7 bases, there was a span of 12 bases. This CDR3 region has 12 residues. Germline V gene lookup returns CDR1 GTSNPN and CDR2 SVGIG (reference sequence). In nucleotides, the CDR3 is TGTGCCTGGAGGCAGGAGGTAGGGACCCAGTACTTC. It codes for CAWRQEVGTQYF.

The rearrangement links TRBV5-1 to TRBJ2-5, with D maybe TRBD1 (5 bases). The J call may be mistaken, given a closer DNA end match to TRBJ2-7. This CDR3 comprises 14 residues. Per the germline V gene, CDR1 is SGHRS and CDR2 is YFSETQ. The CDR3 here is CASSLESSRAEQYF. CDR3 nucleotide sequence: TGCGCCAGCAGCTTGGAATCGAGCAGGGCCGAGCAGTACTTC.

Here the CDR3 DNA reads TGTGCCAGCCAACAAATGGCTTACAGGAACACTGAAGCTTTCTTT. It specifies CASQQMAYRNTEAFF. The rearrangement links TRBV19 to TRBJ1-1, with D unresolved. The germline V gene has CDR1 LNHDA and CDR2 SQIVND (reference sequence). V was shortened by 9 bases and J by 1 base, with 18 bases between the two germline ends. This CDR3 is built from 15 residues.

About this clone itself: The same CDR3 is also encoded by other DNA sequences in this sample. V gene TRBV18 combines with J gene TRBJ1-5; no firm D call. Germline CDR1 and CDR2: KGHSH and LQKENI. The V gene lost 6 bases and the J gene lost 5 bases, with 11 bases spanning the gap. The CDR3 is 13 residues long. CDR3 loop: CASSPSGDQPQHF. In nucleotides, the CDR3 is TGTGCCAGCTCGCCCAGCGGGGATCAGCCCCAGCATTTT. The full variable domain, in which reference TRBV18 and TRBJ1-5 provide the parts outside the CDR3, is NAGVMQNPRHLVRRRGQEARLRCSPMKGHSHVYWYRQLPEEGLKFMVYLQKENIIDESGMPKERFSAEFPKEGPSILRIQQVVRGDSAAYFCASSPSGDQPQHFGDGTRLSIL.

V and J are TRBV7-6 and TRBJ2-5, with TRBD2 matching over 7 bases. V was clipped by 3 bases and J by 5 bases; unmatched bases: 9. Germline values: CDR1 SGHVS, CDR2 FNYEAQ. CDR3 length equals 15 residues. The CDR3 DNA reads as TGTGCCAGCAGCTTTGGTGGGGGGGGTCAGGAGACCCAGTACTTC. Encoded protein: CASSFGGGGQETQYF.

The genes are TRBV19 and TRBJ1-1; 8 bases fit TRBD1. The CDR3 runs to 15 residues. Losses at the gene ends were 4 bases for V and 7 bases for J; bases not matched to a gene: 11. Per the germline V gene, CDR1 is LNHDA and CDR2 is SQIVND (reference sequence). The CDR3 protein is CASSKTGVREGEAFF. The CDR3 nucleotides read TGTGCCAGTAGTAAGACAGGGGTAAGGGAAGGTGAAGCTTTCTTT.

The chain joins TRBV29-1 to TRBJ1-4, with 7 nucleotides matching TRBD1. Germline V gene lookup returns CDR1 SQVTM and CDR2 ANQGSEA. Trimming at V came to 7 bases and at J to 7 bases, leaving 9 bases not matched to a gene. This CDR3 region has 13 residues. The CDR3 DNA reads as TGCAGCGCAAACCAGGGGGTTGGTGAAAAACTGTTTTTT. It specifies CSANQGVGEKLFF.